This TCR beta chain was found in a study of blood T cell repertoires in COVID-19. Sequenced by immunoSEQ multiplex PCR; TCRdb stores in-frame clones only, minus some. The sample yields approximately 200,000 clones, approximately 84% seen once. This CDR3 is 14 amino acids long. Germline V gene lookup returns CDR1 SGHRS and CDR2 YFSETQ. The V and J ends lost 0 bases and 4 bases respectively, with 10 bases between them. The sequence was obtained from a man aged 35 to 55 who had recovered from COVID-19. Source material: PBMCs or T cells enriched from blood (not recorded which). V and J are TRBV5-1 and TRBJ1-2, with D tentatively TRBD1 (6 bases). The CDR3 region is CASSLERGSYGYTF. As DNA, the CDR3 is TGCGCCAGCAGCTTGGAGAGGGGGAGCTATGGCTACACCTTC. Full variable domain (outside the CDR3, taken from reference TRBV5-1 and TRBJ1-2): KAGVTQTPRYLIKTRGQQVTLSCSPISGHRSVSWYQQTPGQGLQFLFEYFSETQRNKGNFPGRFSGRQFSNSRSEMNVSTLELGDSALYLCASSLERGSYGYTFGSGTRLTVV.